One sample yielded the 16 T cell receptor beta chains listed below, sequenced in a study of cytomegalovirus exposure and HLA in healthy donors. Primers for the PCR totalled 60 Vbeta and 13 Jbeta. The protocol was immunoSEQ multiplex PCR, while the TCRdb copy is restricted to in-frame clones and leaves out a portion. The sample lists roughly 130,000 clones; more than 8% were seen once. Material for sequencing was PBMCs. The origin of the receptors is a man aged 40-49 years in good health and CMV-seronegative.

J is TRBJ2-3 and V is TRBV6-5; the D gene is possibly TRBD1 (6 bases). This CDR3 is 14 amino acids long. Germline V lookup: CDR1 MNHEY, CDR2 SVGAGI. Deletions cut 5 bases from V and 0 bases from J, with 9 bases between. CDR3 sequence: CASSRTVSTDTQYF. In DNA, the CDR3 is TGTGCCAGCAGTCGGACAGTTAGCACAGATACGCAGTATTTT.

The J gene is TRBJ2-1, the V gene TRBV7-2; 8 bases fit TRBD1. Germline V gives CDR1 SGHTA, CDR2 FQGNSA. Trimming removed 10 bases from V and 4 bases from J; junction bases left unmatched: 9. CDR3 length equals 14 residues. The DNA of the CDR3 is TGTGCCACCAGACGACAGGGGTCTTACAATGAGCAGTTCTTC. Amino acids: CATRRQGSYNEQFF.

A few counts support this clone. The V and J genes are TRBV7-2 and TRBJ1-1, with D possibly TRBD1 on 5 matching bases. This CDR3 has 15 amino acids. The ends were cut back, 1 base at V and 4 bases at J, with 13 bases in the middle. CDR1 SGHTA and CDR2 FQGNSA come from the germline V gene. CDR3 in DNA: TGTGCCAGCAGCTTAGACGGGAGTCAGGGCACTGAAGCTTTCTTT. As protein: CASSLDGSQGTEAFF.

The CDR3 DNA sequence: TGTGCCAGCAGCTTACCGACAGGGGGTGCGGCGAATGAAAAACTGTTTTTT. Translating gives CASSLPTGGAANEKLFF. The J gene is TRBJ1-4, the V gene TRBV7-9, with 9 bases lining up with TRBD1. The CDR3 spans 17 residues. The V segment lost 2 bases and the J segment 5 bases; nucleotides outside the gene matches: 9. Germline V CDR1 and CDR2: SEHNR, FQNEAQ (reference sequence).

The chain joins TRBV18 to TRBJ2-7, with 7 positions matching TRBD1. Trimming at V came to 3 bases and at J to 4 bases, leaving 6 bases not matched to a gene. Germline assignment: CDR1 KGHSH and CDR2 LQKENI. The CDR3 sequence is 14 residues long. The CDR3: CASSPTGPGYEQYF. CDR3 sequence (DNA): TGTGCCAGCTCACCGACAGGGCCGGGGTACGAGCAGTACTTC. Variable domain in full (rest from reference TRBV18 and TRBJ2-7): NAGVMQNPRHLVRRRGQEARLRCSPMKGHSHVYWYRQLPEEGLKFMVYLQKENIIDESGMPKERFSAEFPKEGPSILRIQQVVRGDSAAYFCASSPTGPGYEQYFGPGTRLTVT.

This clone turned up a few times. The genes are TRBV2 and TRBJ1-6; D is unresolved. CDR1 SNHLY and CDR2 FYNNEI come from the germline V gene. Trimming took off 6 bases at V and 1 base at J, with 13 bases between the two ends. The CDR3 has 16 residues. The CDR3 bases are TGTGCCAGCAGGAGAGAGGGTGGATCCTATAATTCACCCCTCCACTTT. Translated: CASRREGGSYNSPLHF.

The rearrangement joins TRBV30 to TRBJ2-5; 8 nucleotides align to TRBD1. V shed 1 base, J shed 4 bases, and the junction held 8 bases outside the gene matches. The germline V gene encodes CDR1 GTSNPN and CDR2 SVGIG (reference sequence). The length of the CDR3 is 15 residues. The CDR3 DNA reads as TGTGCCTGGAGTGGCCCCGGACAGGGAGTAGAGACCCAGTACTTC. Protein sequence: CAWSGPGQGVETQYF.

In its sample, this clone was seen a few times. This chain connects TRBV6-5 to TRBJ1-5, with 10 bases identical to TRBD1. Germline V gene data show CDR1 as MNHEY and CDR2 as SVGAGI. This CDR3 has 14 residues. The ends lost 5 bases at V and 6 bases at J; junction bases unmatched: 4. CDR3 region: CASSRGQGRQPQHF. The CDR3 DNA reads as TGTGCCAGCAGTAGGGGACAGGGGCGTCAGCCCCAGCATTTT.

This clone was detected only a few times. In nucleotides, the CDR3 is TGTGCCAGCAGTTCAGGGGGGTGGAACACTGAAGCTTTCTTT. Protein product: CASSSGGWNTEAFF. The V gene is TRBV28, the J gene TRBJ1-1; 7 bases are shared with TRBD1. In germline, CDR1 is MDHEN, CDR2 SYDVKM. The CDR3 is 14 residues long. The junction had 3 bases not matched to a gene; V was cut back by 4 bases and J by 1 base.

The CDR3 DNA sequence: TGTGCCAGCAGTGAATTAGCGGGGGGCCCCTACGAGCAGTACTTC. It codes for CASSELAGGPYEQYF. The rearrangement joins TRBV2 to TRBJ2-7; 10 bases are a match to TRBD2. The CDR3 runs 15 residues. Per the germline V gene, CDR1 is SNHLY and CDR2 is FYNNEI. The junction had 3 bases not matched to a gene; V was cut back by 2 bases and J by 2 bases.

The DNA for the CDR3 is TGTGCCAGCAGCCAAGATATGGGGGCGACCCAGCATTTT. Translating gives CASSQDMGATQHF. The chain uses TRBV14 and TRBJ1-5; weak D call: TRBD1 (6 bases). V shed 0 bases and J shed 11 bases, with 11 bases lying between them. The CDR3 sequence is 13 residues long. The V gene's germline CDR1 is SGHDN and CDR2 FVKESK.

V and J are TRBV5-4 and TRBJ2-7; D might be TRBD2 (5 bases). CDR1 is SGHNT, CDR2 YYREEE, per germline (reference sequence). V lost 1 base to trimming and J lost 7 bases, with 12 bases between them. The CDR3 loop spans 13 amino acids. CDR3 DNA sequence: TGTGCCAGCAGCTTGATCCGGGGAGAAGAGCAGTACTTC. Encoded protein: CASSLIRGEEQYF.

This clone was seen only a few times. The rearrangement joins TRBV10-2 to TRBJ2-2; D remains unclear. The CDR3 spans 11 residues. Per the germline V gene, CDR1 is WSHSY and CDR2 is SAAADI. Trimming took off 5 bases at V and 7 bases at J, with 5 bases between the two ends. In DNA, the CDR3 is TGCGCCAGCAGTACCTACGGGGAGCTGTTTTTT. Protein product: CASSTYGELFF.

The chain combines TRBV4-1 with TRBJ1-2; D possibly corresponds to TRBD1 (6 bases). Deletions cut 0 bases from V and 6 bases from J, with 14 bases between. The CDR3 covers 15 residues. CDR1 and CDR2 from the germline V gene are MGHRA and YSYEKL. As DNA, the CDR3 is TGCGCCAGCAGCCAAGATGGGGGCAGGGCTGATGGCTACACCTTC. Its translation is CASSQDGGRADGYTF.

This clone was picked up a small number of times. The genes are TRBV14 and TRBJ2-1; TRBD1 is a possible D gene (6 bases). Per the germline V gene, CDR1 is SGHDN and CDR2 is FVKESK. The V and J ends lost 3 bases and 4 bases respectively, with 13 bases between them. This CDR3 is built from 15 residues. This CDR3 is CASSQLQGPYNEQFF. Here the CDR3 DNA reads TGTGCCAGCAGCCAGTTACAGGGACCGTACAATGAGCAGTTCTTC.

This clone was seen a handful of times. This chain connects TRBV7-9 to TRBJ2-7; the D gene is possibly TRBD1 (6 bases). Germline V lookup: CDR1 SEHNR, CDR2 FQNEAQ (reference sequence). V lost 5 bases, J lost 2 bases, and 10 bases lay in between. The CDR3 spans 13 residues. The CDR3 region has the DNA TGTGCCAGCAGCCAAACAGGGCCCTACGAGCAGTACTTC. It encodes CASSQTGPYEQYF.